The 5 T cell receptor beta chains in this list originate from one sample, sequenced in a study of blood T cell repertoires in COVID-19. Profiled with immunoSEQ multiplex PCR; TCRdb holds only in-frame clones, not every one. The data show 35,000 to 50,000 clones, roughly 84% seen once. What was sequenced was peripheral blood. These receptors all come from a woman aged 70-85 years in a cohort sampled during active COVID-19.

The count of this clone is one. V and J are TRBV3-1 (or the pseudogene TRBV3-2) and TRBJ2-7, with D possibly being TRBD1 (6 bases). Germline assignment: CDR1 LGHDT and CDR2 YNNKEL (reference sequence). V lost 4 bases, J lost 3 bases, and 10 bases lay in between. The CDR3 has 13 amino acids. The DNA of the CDR3 is TGTGCCAGCAGCCGGCAACAGGGCTACGAGCAGTACTTC. Translating gives CASSRQQGYEQYF.

This clone was found once. DNA of the CDR3: TGTGCCAGCAGTCCCAACGAGGGTCGGAGTTCACCCCTCCACTTT. Protein: CASSPNEGRSSPLHF. The chain links TRBV28 to TRBJ1-6, with no clear D. V was pared by 5 bases and J by 9 bases, with 17 bases between. This CDR3 contains 15 residues. The germline CDR1 and CDR2 sequences are MDHEN and SYDVKM.

The rearrangement joins TRBV7-8 to TRBJ1-5; tentatively, D is TRBD1 (6 bases). The V gene lost 4 bases and the J gene lost 8 bases, with 21 bases spanning the gap. This CDR3 spans 16 amino acids. The V gene's germline CDR1 is SGHVS and CDR2 FQNEAQ. The CDR3 loop is CASSSLGGRKIEPQHF. Written as DNA, the CDR3 is TGTGCCAGCAGCTCGCTTGGGGGCAGAAAGATAGAGCCCCAGCATTTT.

The chain recombines TRBV3-1 (or the pseudogene TRBV3-2) with TRBJ2-5; 13 positions agree with TRBD2. The CDR3 has 19 residues. The V segment lost 1 base and the J segment 0 bases; nucleotides outside the gene matches: 8. Per the germline V gene, CDR1 is LGHDT and CDR2 is YNNKEL (reference sequence). Here the CDR3 reads CASSQARTSGRGYQETQYF. In nucleotides, the CDR3 is TGTGCCAGCAGCCAAGCAAGAACTAGCGGGAGGGGGTACCAAGAGACCCAGTACTTC.

The chain combines TRBV2 with TRBJ2-5; 7 bases are shared with TRBD2. Germline V gene sequence: CDR1 SNHLY, CDR2 FYNNEI. J was trimmed by 5 bases and V by 5 bases; bases with no gene match: 8. This CDR3 is built from 14 residues. CDR3 amino acids: CASSLRTRSETQYF. The DNA for the CDR3 is TGTGCCAGCAGTCTTCGGACTAGATCCGAGACCCAGTACTTC.